This is a list of T cell receptor beta chains from one sample in a study of cytomegalovirus exposure and HLA in healthy donors. Some clones are missing from TCRdb's copy, which holds only in-frame ones; the method was immunoSEQ multiplex PCR. This table has some 98,000 clones, around 10% appearing once. Sequencing was performed on PBMCs. The receptors here all came from a man in his forties or fifties in good health and CMV-seropositive. The CDR3 runs from the conserved cysteine through the conserved F or W. Each record gives: V gene, J gene, D gene, clone size, CDR3 DNA, CDR3 protein. D genes are given only for firm matches. Not all rows give a size; the values are once, few, many and, for expanded clones, a class.

v_gene: TRBV2
j_gene: TRBJ2-1
d_gene: -
abundance: few
CDR3nt: TGTGCCAGCAGTGCGACTCAGGGCAACAATCACGATGAGCAGTTCTTC
CDR3aa: CASSATQGNNHDEQFF

v_gene: TRBV30
j_gene: TRBJ2-1
d_gene: TRBD2
abundance: few
CDR3nt: TGTGCCTGGAGTGGCGGACTACAGGAGGGGACTAGCGGGAGGGCCTCGGATGAGCAGTTCTTC
CDR3aa: CAWSGGLQEGTSGRASDEQFF

v_gene: TRBV14
j_gene: TRBJ2-7
d_gene: -
abundance: -
CDR3nt: TGTGCCAGCAGCCAGTCGTCCCGTTTTCCGTCGCGGGAGCAGTACTTC
CDR3aa: CASSQSSRFPSREQYF

v_gene: TRBV4-1
j_gene: TRBJ1-4
d_gene: TRBD1
abundance: -
CDR3nt: TGCGCCAGCAGCCATCCCCAGGGGGGTCGTAATGAAAAACTGTTTTTT
CDR3aa: CASSHPQGGRNEKLFF

v_gene: TRBV7-2
j_gene: TRBJ2-5
d_gene: -
abundance: few
CDR3nt: TGTGCCAGCAGCTTAGGTGGAGCAAGGGGAGAGACCCAGTACTTC
CDR3aa: CASSLGGARGETQYF

v_gene: TRBV5-1
j_gene: TRBJ2-5
d_gene: TRBD2
abundance: few
CDR3nt: TGCGCCAGCTCCCTAGCGGCTCGGGAGACCCAGTACTTC
CDR3aa: CASSLAARETQYF

v_gene: TRBV5-8
j_gene: TRBJ1-2
d_gene: -
abundance: few
CDR3nt: TGTGCCAGCAGCTTTCGGGAACTTGGCTATGGCTACACCTTC
CDR3aa: CASSFRELGYGYTF

v_gene: TRBV2
j_gene: TRBJ2-5
d_gene: -
abundance: few
CDR3nt: TGTGCCAGCAGAGATACAGGGAGGGGAAAGCGAGAGACCCAGTACTTC
CDR3aa: CASRDTGRGKRETQYF

v_gene: TRBV7-3
j_gene: TRBJ1-6
d_gene: -
abundance: few
CDR3nt: TGTGCCAGCAGCAAATTCGGTTCACCCCTCCACTTT
CDR3aa: CASSKFGSPLHF

v_gene: TRBV18
j_gene: TRBJ1-2
d_gene: TRBD1
abundance: -
CDR3nt: TGTGCCAGCACTCCCGGGACAGATAACTATGGCTACACCTTC
CDR3aa: CASTPGTDNYGYTF

v_gene: TRBV4-2
j_gene: TRBJ1-4
d_gene: -
abundance: few
CDR3nt: TGTGCCAGCAGCCAAGGCTACGGGGAAAAACTGTTTTTT
CDR3aa: CASSQGYGEKLFF

v_gene: TRBV29-1
j_gene: TRBJ2-7
d_gene: TRBD2
abundance: many
CDR3nt: TGCAGCGTTTACAGCGGGGTGACTTCCTACGAGCAGTACTTC
CDR3aa: CSVYSGVTSYEQYF

v_gene: TRBV25-1
j_gene: TRBJ1-2
d_gene: TRBD1
abundance: few
CDR3nt: TGTGCCACCTTAGACAGGGGGGACTATGGCTACACCTTC
CDR3aa: CATLDRGDYGYTF

v_gene: TRBV6-5
j_gene: TRBJ2-7
d_gene: -
abundance: -
CDR3nt: TGTGCCAGCAGTCGGGGAGGACAGGTGTCCTACGAGCAGTACTTC
CDR3aa: CASSRGGQVSYEQYF

v_gene: TRBV6-1
j_gene: TRBJ2-7
d_gene: -
abundance: -
CDR3nt: TGTGCCAGCAGTGAAGCGGGGGCAGGTTCGCACGAGCAGTACTTC
CDR3aa: CASSEAGAGSHEQYF

v_gene: TRBV7-7
j_gene: TRBJ1-1
d_gene: TRBD1
abundance: few
CDR3nt: TGTGCTAGCAGCCCGAGACAGGGCGCTGAAGCTTTCTTT
CDR3aa: CASSPRQGAEAFF

v_gene: TRBV5-1
j_gene: TRBJ2-2
d_gene: -
abundance: -
CDR3nt: TGCGCCAGCAGCTGGGGAGACTCGTCAGGGGAGATGTTTTTT
CDR3aa: CASSWGDSSGEMFF

v_gene: TRBV29-1
j_gene: TRBJ2-1
d_gene: TRBD2
abundance: many
CDR3nt: TGCAGCGTTGGTACTAGCGGGACGTGGGATGAGCAGTTCTTC
CDR3aa: CSVGTSGTWDEQFF

v_gene: TRBV5-4
j_gene: TRBJ1-2
d_gene: -
abundance: -
CDR3nt: TGTGCCAGCAGCGTGGCGGGGGTCGGTGGCTACACCTTC
CDR3aa: CASSVAGVGGYTF

v_gene: TRBV25-1
j_gene: TRBJ2-7
d_gene: TRBD2
abundance: few
CDR3nt: TGTGCCAGCAGTGAATCCAAGCGGGAGGTTCGCGAGCAGTACTTC
CDR3aa: CASSESKREVREQYF

v_gene: TRBV19
j_gene: TRBJ1-6
d_gene: -
abundance: -
CDR3nt: TGTGCCAGTAGTATAGCGGGGTTCGATTCACCCCTCCACTTT
CDR3aa: CASSIAGFDSPLHF

v_gene: TRBV6-6
j_gene: TRBJ2-2
d_gene: TRBD2
abundance: once
CDR3nt: TGTGCCAGCAGTTACTCTAGCGGGAGTCGAACCGGGGAGCTGTTTTTT
CDR3aa: CASSYSSGSRTGELFF

v_gene: TRBV7-3
j_gene: TRBJ2-3
d_gene: TRBD2
abundance: -
CDR3nt: TGTGCCAGCAGCTTCGGACTAGTCCCAGATACGCAGTATTTT
CDR3aa: CASSFGLVPDTQYF

v_gene: TRBV6-5
j_gene: TRBJ2-2
d_gene: TRBD1
abundance: few
CDR3nt: TGTGCCAGCAGCTGGGACAGGGGAACCGGGGAGCTGTTTTTT
CDR3aa: CASSWDRGTGELFF

v_gene: TRBV6-5
j_gene: TRBJ1-1
d_gene: -
abundance: few
CDR3nt: TGTGCCAGCAGTTACTATAACAGGGCTGGTGAAGCTTTCTTT
CDR3aa: CASSYYNRAGEAFF

v_gene: TRBV19
j_gene: TRBJ2-3
d_gene: TRBD2
abundance: -
CDR3nt: TGTGCCAGTAGTGCCCTCCTACTCCCTAGCGGGAGAGGGGGTACGCAGTATTTT
CDR3aa: CASSALLLPSGRGGTQYF

v_gene: TRBV4-3
j_gene: TRBJ2-7
d_gene: TRBD2
abundance: few
CDR3nt: TGCGCCAGCAGCCACATGGCGAGCGGGACCCCCTACGAGCAGTACTTC
CDR3aa: CASSHMASGTPYEQYF

v_gene: TRBV28
j_gene: TRBJ1-3
d_gene: -
abundance: -
CDR3nt: TGTGCCAGCAGCCTTCGGGGAAACACCATATATTTT
CDR3aa: CASSLRGNTIYF

v_gene: TRBV5-1
j_gene: TRBJ1-4
d_gene: TRBD1
abundance: few
CDR3nt: TGCGCCAGCAGCTTGGCACGGGACAGGAGGGAAAAACTGTTTTTT
CDR3aa: CASSLARDRREKLFF

v_gene: TRBV4-1
j_gene: TRBJ1-2
d_gene: -
abundance: few
CDR3nt: TGCGCCAGCAGCCAGGGCCAGGGGTACCTAACCTATGGCTACACCTTC
CDR3aa: CASSQGQGYLTYGYTF

v_gene: TRBV6-4
j_gene: TRBJ2-3
d_gene: TRBD2
abundance: few
CDR3nt: TGTGCCAGCAGTGACAATAGCGGGAGCACAGATACGCAGTATTTT
CDR3aa: CASSDNSGSTDTQYF

v_gene: TRBV6-1
j_gene: TRBJ1-5
d_gene: -
abundance: -
CDR3nt: TGTGCCAGCAGTGAAGCCACAGGGTCGGCCAATCAGCCCCAGCATTTT
CDR3aa: CASSEATGSANQPQHF

v_gene: TRBV7-9
j_gene: TRBJ1-1
d_gene: -
abundance: -
CDR3nt: TGTGCCAGCAGCGCTGACATCTTGAACACTGAAGCTTTCTTT
CDR3aa: CASSADILNTEAFF

v_gene: TRBV5-6
j_gene: TRBJ1-1
d_gene: -
abundance: -
CDR3nt: TGTGCCAGCAGTCGACGACAGGCTATGAACACTGAAGCTTTCTTT
CDR3aa: CASSRRQAMNTEAFF

v_gene: TRBV5-4
j_gene: TRBJ2-1
d_gene: TRBD1
abundance: few
CDR3nt: TGTGCCAGCAGCCCGACAGGGGGCTTTGAGCAGTTCTTC
CDR3aa: CASSPTGGFEQFF

v_gene: TRBV21-1
j_gene: TRBJ2-2
d_gene: -
abundance: few
CDR3nt: TGTGCCAGCAGCAAATGGGAGGACAGGGGGTACGAGGAGCTGTTTTTT
CDR3aa: CASSKWEDRGYEELFF

v_gene: TRBV25-1
j_gene: TRBJ1-1
d_gene: -
abundance: few
CDR3nt: TGTGCCAGCAGCCAGGCGATTCAGAACACTGAAGCTTTCTTT
CDR3aa: CASSQAIQNTEAFF

v_gene: TRBV28
j_gene: TRBJ1-4
d_gene: -
abundance: -
CDR3nt: TGTGCCAGCAGTTTCTATTCCAGCCCCCCGGACAGAAAACCTGCAACTAATGAAAAACTGTTTTTT
CDR3aa: CASSFYSSPPDRKPATNEKLFF

v_gene: TRBV9
j_gene: TRBJ2-7
d_gene: -
abundance: few
CDR3nt: TGTGCCAGCAGCGTAGCATCCTCCTACGAGCAGTACTTC
CDR3aa: CASSVASSYEQYF

v_gene: TRBV6-4
j_gene: TRBJ2-1
d_gene: TRBD1
abundance: -
CDR3nt: TGTGCCAGCAGTGACTCGACAGGGGGCAATGAGCAGTTCTTC
CDR3aa: CASSDSTGGNEQFF

v_gene: TRBV11-1
j_gene: TRBJ2-2
d_gene: -
abundance: -
CDR3nt: TGTGCCAGCAGCCCCGGGATCTCAATCCGGGAGCTGTTTTTT
CDR3aa: CASSPGISIRELFF

v_gene: TRBV5-8
j_gene: TRBJ1-2
d_gene: TRBD1
abundance: -
CDR3nt: TGTGCCAGCAGCGGAGGACAGGGCTTCTATGGCTACACCTTC
CDR3aa: CASSGGQGFYGYTF

v_gene: TRBV20-1
j_gene: TRBJ1-2
d_gene: -
abundance: -
CDR3nt: TGCAGTGCTAGGCGGATCTATGGCTACACCTTC
CDR3aa: CSARRIYGYTF

v_gene: TRBV27
j_gene: TRBJ2-6
d_gene: -
abundance: -
CDR3nt: TGTGCCAGCAGGAGCTCTGGGGCCAACGTCCTGACTTTC
CDR3aa: CASRSSGANVLTF

v_gene: TRBV7-5
j_gene: TRBJ2-2
d_gene: -
abundance: -
CDR3nt: TGTGCCAGAAGCTTGGGGACTAGCGGGAGTATCAGTACGAGTACCGGGGAGCTGTTTTTT
CDR3aa: CARSLGTSGSISTSTGELFF

v_gene: TRBV7-8
j_gene: TRBJ1-5
d_gene: -
abundance: many
CDR3nt: TGTGCCAGCAGCTTAGCGCGGGGGTATCAGCCCCAGCATTTT
CDR3aa: CASSLARGYQPQHF

v_gene: TRBV5-1
j_gene: TRBJ2-1
d_gene: -
abundance: few
CDR3nt: TGCGCCAGCGCGCCTGGGCTTTCTTCCTACAATGAGCAGTTCTTC
CDR3aa: CASAPGLSSYNEQFF

v_gene: TRBV11-3
j_gene: TRBJ2-2
d_gene: -
abundance: few
CDR3nt: TGTGCCAGCAGCTCGTCAGCAAGGGGGTCGGGCACCGGGGAGCTGTTTTTT
CDR3aa: CASSSSARGSGTGELFF

v_gene: TRBV27
j_gene: TRBJ2-7
d_gene: TRBD1
abundance: -
CDR3nt: TGTGCCAGTGGGACAGGGGTCTACGAGCAGTACTTC
CDR3aa: CASGTGVYEQYF

v_gene: TRBV5-1
j_gene: TRBJ1-2
d_gene: -
abundance: few
CDR3nt: TGCGCCAGCAGCCCCGAACCAGGGAAACCTAACTATGGCTACACCTTC
CDR3aa: CASSPEPGKPNYGYTF